The 10 T cell receptor beta chains in this list originate from one sample, sequenced in a study of response to subunit inactivated influenza vaccine. TCRdb re-called the RT-PCR reads through MiXCR, storing one row per CDR3 protein. The sample lists 800,000 or so distinct CDR3 sequences, around 20% occurring once. Sequencing used PBMCs from blood, obtained more than 4 days after vaccination. The receptors derive from a man between 50 and 59 years old who received an inactivated influenza vaccine.

The J gene is TRBJ2-5, the V gene TRBV12-3 or TRBV12-4; D not certain. This CDR3 comprises 14 residues. The ends were cut back, 0 bases at V and 1 base at J, with 6 bases in the middle. CDR3: CASSLAPTQETQYF. The DNA for the CDR3 is TGTGCCAGCAGTTTAGCCCCCACCCAAGAGACCCAGTACTTC.

J is TRBJ1-1 and V is TRBV20-1, with D unclear. This CDR3 has 14 amino acids. CDR1 DFQATT and CDR2 SNEGSKA come from the germline V gene (reference sequence). V was cut by 4 bases and J by 2 bases, with 14 bases left in between. CDR3 protein: CSATIREINTEAFF. CDR3 nucleotide sequence: TGCAGTGCTACGATCCGAGAGATTAACACTGAAGCTTTCTTT.

This clonotype was seen ten or more times. The chain employs TRBV20-1 and TRBJ1-6, with TRBD1 identical over 10 bases. CDR1 and CDR2 (germline): DFQATT, SNEGSKA (reference sequence). CDR3 length equals 15 residues. V lost 2 bases to trimming and J lost 9 bases; unmatched junction nucleotides: 7. CDR3 in DNA: TGCAGTGCTAGAACAGGACAGGGGGAAGTTTCACCCCTCCACTTT. This translates into CSARTGQGEVSPLHF.

This chain joins TRBV20-1 and TRBJ2-2; no clear D. Trimming pared 6 bases from V and 7 bases from J, leaving 12 bases between. Germline lookup yields CDR1 DFQATT and CDR2 SNEGSKA (reference sequence). This CDR3 spans 12 amino acids. The CDR3 region has the DNA TGCAGTGCCAGCCAGTCTGGCGGGGAGCTGTTTTTT. Amino acids: CSASQSGGELFF.

This clonotype was seen repeatedly, ten times or more. The chain's CDR3 is CASSGLYEQYF. CDR3 DNA: TGTGCCAGCAGCGGACTATACGAGCAGTACTTC. The rearrangement joins TRBV7-2 to TRBJ2-7, with D possibly TRBD2 on 6 matching bases. Deletions cut 5 bases from V and 4 bases from J, with 6 bases between. CDR1 is SGHTA and CDR2 is FQGNSA in the germline V gene. This CDR3 region has 11 residues.

The gene calls are TRBV10-2 and TRBJ1-3; D is uncertain. Trimming took 4 bases from V and 4 from J, leaving 11 bases between them. The CDR3 spans 14 residues. Germline loops: CDR1 WSHSY, CDR2 SAAADI. The CDR3 spells CASSGRLGGNTIYF. The CDR3 DNA is TGCGCCAGCAGTGGTCGCTTGGGAGGAAACACCATATATTTT.

The CDR3 reads CSAPDIRSYEQYF. In nucleotides, the CDR3 is TGCAGTGCCCCTGACATCCGCTCCTACGAGCAGTACTTC. The rearrangement joins TRBV20-1 to TRBJ2-7; D call uncertain. The ends were cut back, 6 bases at V and 0 bases at J, with 12 bases in the middle. CDR3 size: 13 residues. In germline, CDR1 is DFQATT, CDR2 SNEGSKA (reference sequence).

The gene calls are TRBV6-1 and TRBJ1-2; 9 nucleotides agree with TRBD1. Germline CDR1 reads MNHNS; CDR2 reads SASEGT. The CDR3 totals 14 residues. J was trimmed by 6 bases and V by 6 bases; bases with no gene match: 8. This CDR3 is CASSDPGQGDGYTF. The CDR3 DNA reads TGTGCCAGCAGCGACCCGGGACAGGGTGATGGCTACACCTTC.

V usage is TRBV20-1 and J usage is TRBJ2-5, with 7 bases that match TRBD1. The CDR3 has 14 amino acids. V trimming: 2 bases; J trimming: 4 bases; junction bases outside the gene matches: 7. Germline CDR1 and CDR2: DFQATT and SNEGSKA (reference sequence). CDR3 nucleotides: TGCAGTGCTAGACATGACAGGGCCCGAGAGACCCAGTACTTC. Translated: CSARHDRARETQYF.

The chain employs TRBV7-9 and TRBJ1-4, with D possibly being TRBD1 (5 bases). The V end was cut by 5 bases, the J end by 4 bases, with 14 bases between. This CDR3 contains 15 residues. Germline V lookup: CDR1 SEHNR, CDR2 FQNEAQ (reference sequence). Written as DNA, the CDR3 is TGTGCCAGCAGCACCTCGACAGTGGGTAATGAAAAACTGTTTTTT. Encoded protein: CASSTSTVGNEKLFF. The full variable domain, completed using reference TRBV7-9 and TRBJ1-4, is DTGVSQNPRHKITKRGQNVTFRCDPISEHNRLYWYRQTLGQGPEFLTYFQNEAQLEKSRLLSDRFSAERPKGSFSTLEIQRTEQGDSAMYLCASSTSTVGNEKLFFGSGTQLSVL.